The 9 T cell receptor beta chains below all came from one sample that was sequenced in a study of molecular identifiers for immune sequencing clone quantification. MiXCR, applied by TCRdb to the PCR reads, yields one record per CDR3 protein. This table holds roughly 71,000 distinct CDR3 sequences, around a sixth found once. Sequencing used naive CD8+ T cells from blood, with Jurkat cell RNA spiked in. The sample's subset: FACS-sorted CD8+CD4-CCR7+CD45RA+ naive T cells. The origin of the receptors is a human donor in good health. Some libraries in this study had Jurkat cell RNA spiked in.

As regards this clonotype: No conserved phenylalanine or tryptophan ends this CDR3, so it is likely a read error. The rearrangement joins TRBV12-3 or TRBV12-4 to TRBJ2-1; D not certain. V lost 3 bases to trimming and J lost 3 bases, with 9 bases between them. This CDR3 comprises 14 residues. Written as DNA, the CDR3 is TGTGCCAGCAGTTTCGGTACAGTCTACAATGAGCAGTTCTCC. Its protein is CASSFGTVYNEQFS.

The chain employs TRBV19 and TRBJ1-2; the D is unclear. Germline V gives CDR1 LNHDA, CDR2 SQIVND (reference sequence). Trimming shortened V by 2 bases and J by 4 bases, and 11 bases separated the two germline ends. The CDR3 extends over 14 amino acids. DNA of the CDR3: TGTGCCAGTAGTATATCTAGTGAGAGCTATGGCTACACCTTC. Protein: CASSISSESYGYTF.

Comments on this clonotype: This may come from a read error, since a much larger clone is one base off. The rearrangement uses TRBV7-9 and TRBJ1-4; 8 bases match TRBD1. The germline gives CDR1 SEHNR, CDR2 FQNEAQ (reference sequence). There are 15 residues in the CDR3. CDR3 sequence (DNA): TGTGCCAGCAGCTCCCAGGGGGCAACTAATGAAAAACTGGTTTTT. Protein sequence: CASSSQGATNEKLVF. Full variable domain (missing parts from reference TRBV7-9 and TRBJ1-4): DTGVSQNPRHKITKRGQNVTFRCDPISEHNRLYWYRQTLGQGPEFLTYFQNEAQLEKSRLLSDRFSAERPKGSFSTLEIQRTEQGDSAMYLCASSSQGATNEKLVFGSGTQLSVL.

This clonotype was detected ten times or more. This chain links TRBV5-6 with TRBJ2-3; 11 positions match TRBD2. The ends lost 3 bases at V and 0 bases at J; junction bases unmatched: 6. The CDR3 loop spans 17 amino acids. Germline V gene data show CDR1 as SGHDT and CDR2 as YYEEEE. The CDR3: CASSSLAGGLSTDTQYF. For the CDR3, the DNA is TGTGCCAGCAGCTCGTTAGCGGGAGGGCTCAGCACAGATACGCAGTATTTT.

This clonotype was counted ten times or more. The rearrangement links TRBV2 to TRBJ2-3; 8 nucleotides agree with TRBD1. Germline values: CDR1 SNHLY, CDR2 FYNNEI. V gave up 6 bases and J gave up 14 bases; unmatched junction bases: 13. There are 13 residues in the CDR3. The DNA for the CDR3 is TGTGCCAGCAGGGTCCCCTGGGGGACAGGTGTGTATTTT. Translated, it gives CASRVPWGTGVYF. Full variable domain (rest looked up from reference TRBV2 and TRBJ2-3): EPEVTQTPSHQVTQMGQEVILRCVPISNHLYFYWYRQILGQKVEFLVSFYNNEISEKSEIFDDQFSVERPDGSNFTLKIRSTKLEDSAMYFCASRVPWGTGVYFGPGTRLTVL.

This clonotype was detected ten times or more. The V and J genes are TRBV29-1 and TRBJ1-3, with 9 nucleotides matching TRBD1. Germline V CDR1 and CDR2: SQVTM, ANQGSEA. V trimming: 0 bases; J trimming: 2 bases; junction bases outside the gene matches: 5. This CDR3 comprises 16 residues. The CDR3 reads CSVEDRDRAAGNTIYF. The CDR3 DNA sequence: TGCAGCGTTGAAGACCGGGACAGGGCGGCTGGAAACACCATATATTTT.

V gene TRBV28 combines with J gene TRBJ2-5; the D is unclear. CDR3 length: 15 residues. The germline V gene has CDR1 MDHEN and CDR2 SYDVKM. Trimming stripped 2 bases from V and 5 bases from J, with 15 bases between. CDR3 bases: TGTGCCAGCAGTTTACCCGGACCAGCCTCGGAGACCCAGTACTTC. Translation gives CASSLPGPASETQYF.

The rearrangement links TRBV19 to TRBJ2-1, with D perhaps TRBD1 (5 bases). In germline, CDR1 is LNHDA, CDR2 SQIVND (reference sequence). This CDR3 contains 15 residues. V dropped 2 bases and J dropped 0 bases, with 8 bases sitting between them. CDR3 sequence reads: CASSIQGSSYNEQFF. As DNA, the CDR3 is TGTGCCAGTAGTATACAGGGTAGCTCCTACAATGAGCAGTTCTTC.

Notes on this clonotype: This sequence may be a read error, since a much larger clone differs from it by one base. The J gene is TRBJ1-1, the V gene TRBV29-1, with a tentative D call TRBD1 (5 bases). The CDR3 totals 12 residues. Trimming removed 8 bases at V and 4 bases at J, with 14 bases between. Germline-derived CDR1 and CDR2 are SQVTM and ANQGSEA. This CDR3 reads CSRLGGGTEAFF. DNA of the CDR3: TGCAGCCGTCTTGGGGGGGGCACTGAAGCTTTCTTT.